This TCR beta chain was found in a study of a mutant IDH1 vaccine in newly diagnosed glioma. Across the study: Earlier therapy was either radiotherapy, temozolomide, or both, and most got both.

General observations from the study: Top peripheral T cell clonotype shifts appeared unrelated to pseudoprogression.

Concerning this clone: As yet, its antigen is unknown.

The CDR3 is made up of 14 amino acids. Trimming removed 4 bases at V and 4 bases at J, with 14 bases between. From germline, CDR1 is SGHTS and CDR2 YDEGEE. This sample's time point: baseline, week 1 (first vaccination visit). The treatment was: pre-vaccination baseline after standard-of-care therapy. Using immunoSEQ multiplex PCR, the repertoire was profiled, and TCRdb retains in-frame clones only, with some absent. The sample has over 75,000 clones; about four fifths are singletons. This TCR came from a man aged 40-55 years with glioma. The chain carries TRBV5-8 and TRBJ2-5, with TRBD1 as a possible D gene (6 bases). The starting material was PBMCs, obtained from a glioma patient treated with radiotherapy, temozolomide or both. CDR3 amino acids: CASSPRTARETQYF. The CDR3 DNA reads as TGTGCCAGCAGCCCCCGGACAGCACGAGAGACCCAGTACTTC.